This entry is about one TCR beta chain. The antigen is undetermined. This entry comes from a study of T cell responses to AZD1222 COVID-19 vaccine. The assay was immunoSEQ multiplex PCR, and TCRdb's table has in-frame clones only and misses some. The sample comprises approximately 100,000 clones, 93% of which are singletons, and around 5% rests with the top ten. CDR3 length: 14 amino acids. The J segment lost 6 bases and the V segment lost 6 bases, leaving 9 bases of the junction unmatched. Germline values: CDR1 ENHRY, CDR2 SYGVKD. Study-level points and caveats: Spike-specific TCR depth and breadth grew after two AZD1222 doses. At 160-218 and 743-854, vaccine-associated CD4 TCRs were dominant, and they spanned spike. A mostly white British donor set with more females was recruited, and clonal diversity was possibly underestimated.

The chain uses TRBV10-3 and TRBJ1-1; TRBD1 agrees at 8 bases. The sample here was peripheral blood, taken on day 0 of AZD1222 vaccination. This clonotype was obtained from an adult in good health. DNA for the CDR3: TGTGCCATCAGGACAGGGGATGTTAATGCTGAAGCTTTCTTT. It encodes CAIRTGDVNAEAFF.